The 30 T cell receptor beta chains reported below all come from one sample, sequenced in a study of T cell repertoires in cytomegalovirus infection (dated by TCRdb to between 2018 and 2020). Their cognate antigens are unknown. The sample's treatment or condition label is to be understood as: in vitro stimulation with specific CMV peptide epitopes to enrich CMV-specific T cells. The run used an Illumina HiSeq 1500. TCRdb reprocessing: public reads trimmed at Q25 with fastp, clones called with MiXCR, in-frame beta chains kept. A single entry per CDR3 protein holds the most common genes and DNA from its merged rows. This sample lists roughly 350,000 distinct CDR3 sequences; roughly 34% were detected once. The ten largest make up roughly 14% of the sample. Sequenced material: cultured PBMCs, taken from culture after CMV antigen stimulation. The receptors were sampled from a human donor in good health (CMV status not recorded). Some clones in this sample may be carry-over from other donors' samples.

This rearrangement joins TRBV6-5 to TRBJ1-4; D is possibly TRBD1 (5 bases). CDR1 MNHEY and CDR2 SVGAGI come from the germline V gene. Trimming shortened V by 0 bases and J by 8 bases, and 13 bases separated the two germline ends. The CDR3 runs to 15 residues. The CDR3 nucleotides read TGTGCCAGCAGTTACTCGATCAGGGAGGGGGAAAAACTGTTTTTT. Its translation: CASSYSIREGEKLFF.

V gene TRBV6-5 combines with J gene TRBJ1-5, with a weak D call TRBD1 (5 bases). This CDR3 spans 14 amino acids. Germline V CDR1 and CDR2: MNHEY, SVGAGI. V lost 8 bases, J lost 1 base, and 12 bases lay in between. Written as DNA, the CDR3 is TGTGCCAGCGGTGGGACCGCCAGCAATCAGCCCCAGCATTTT. It codes for CASGGTASNQPQHF.

This clonotype was seen repeatedly, ten times or more. The chain uses TRBV7-2 and TRBJ2-2; 10 bases are a match to TRBD2. The V segment lost 1 base and the J segment 4 bases; nucleotides outside the gene matches: 9. Germline V gene data show CDR1 as SGHTA and CDR2 as FQGNSA. The CDR3 is 18 residues long. The CDR3 DNA sequence: TGTGCCAGCAGCTTAGGGGGGTGGCTAGCGGGAGCCACCGGGGAGCTGTTTTTT. Encoded protein: CASSLGGWLAGATGELFF.

V is TRBV4-3 and J is TRBJ2-3; D uncertain. Germline V gives CDR1 LGHNA, CDR2 YSLEER. Trimming took 2 bases from V and 0 from J, leaving 6 bases between them. The CDR3 is 14 amino acids. In DNA form, the CDR3 reads TGCGCCAGCAGCCAAAGTCATAGCACAGATACGCAGTATTTT. It encodes CASSQSHSTDTQYF.

This clonotype was recorded many times. V and J are TRBV7-2 and TRBJ1-5; possibly TRBD1 for D (5 bases). The V and J ends lost 3 bases and 7 bases respectively, with 10 bases between them. The CDR3 sequence is 13 residues long. Germline V gene data show CDR1 as SGHTA and CDR2 as FQGNSA. CDR3 in amino acids: CASSFRVGQPQHF. DNA of the CDR3: TGTGCCAGCAGCTTCAGGGTCGGACAGCCCCAGCATTTT.

The table lists this clonotype with many counts. The chain joins TRBV5-8 to TRBJ2-3; 10 bases map to TRBD2. The CDR3 runs to 18 residues. The germline CDR1 and CDR2 sequences are SGHTS and YDEGEE. V lost 0 bases, J lost 2 bases, and 9 bases stayed unmatched. CDR3 sequence (DNA): TGTGCCAGCAGCTTGGAAGCGGGAGGGCCCCTTGTCACAGATACGCAGTATTTT. Translating gives CASSLEAGGPLVTDTQYF.

The rearrangement joins TRBV7-8 to TRBJ2-3, with 10 bases that match TRBD2. The CDR3 is 16 residues long. V dropped 6 bases and J dropped 0; count of bases not matched to a gene: 6. The germline V gene encodes CDR1 SGHVS and CDR2 FQNEAQ. CDR3 amino acids: CASRVLAGISTDTQYF. The CDR3 nucleotides read TGTGCCAGCAGAGTACTAGCGGGGATCAGCACAGATACGCAGTATTTT.

This chain joins TRBV5-1 and TRBJ1-1; no clear D gene. Deletions cut 0 bases from V and 1 base from J, with 10 bases between. The V gene's germline CDR1 is SGHRS and CDR2 YFSETQ. There are 15 residues in the CDR3. The CDR3 region has the DNA TGCGCCAGCAGCTTGGGGGTAGGCCCGAACACTGAAGCTTTCTTT. It encodes CASSLGVGPNTEAFF.

This clonotype was seen more than once but under ten times. The chain has TRBV24-1 and TRBJ2-2; 10 nucleotides match TRBD1. The ends lost 6 bases at V and 0 bases at J; junction bases unmatched: 15. The CDR3 runs to 20 residues. Germline V gene lookup returns CDR1 KGHDR and CDR2 SFDVKD. CDR3 amino acids: CATSYTGTGAFEPNTGELFF. In DNA, the CDR3 is TGTGCCACCAGTTACACCGGGACAGGGGCCTTTGAACCGAACACCGGGGAGCTGTTTTTT.

This clonotype was recorded at least ten times. The CDR3, as DNA: TGTGCCAGTTACGCTAGCGGGTCGAACAATGAGCAGTTCTTC. Translation gives CASYASGSNNEQFF. The rearrangement joins TRBV19 to TRBJ2-1; the match to TRBD2 covers 8 bases. V shed 8 bases, J shed 5 bases, and the junction held 8 bases outside the gene matches. Germline loops: CDR1 LNHDA, CDR2 SQIVND (reference sequence). The CDR3 totals 14 residues. Full variable domain (remainder filled in from reference TRBV19 and TRBJ2-1): DGGITQSPKYLFRKEGQNVTLSCEQNLNHDAMYWYRQDPGQGLRLIYYSQIVNDFQKGDIAEGYSVSREKKESFPLTVTSAQKNPTAFYLCASYASGSNNEQFFGPGTRLTVL.

The V gene is TRBV7-2, the J gene TRBJ1-2, with a possible D match to TRBD1 (5 bases). The germline V and J ends were trimmed by 5 bases and 3 bases, with 19 bases remaining between them. Germline V gene data show CDR1 as SGHTA and CDR2 as FQGNSA. The CDR3 runs 16 residues. The CDR3 DNA sequence: TGTGCCAGCAGCCCCCAAAGCGGGGGGACGCACTATGGCTACACCTTC. It specifies CASSPQSGGTHYGYTF.

As DNA, the CDR3 is TGCGCCAGCAGCTTGGTCGGGGGCGCTTACACTGAAGCTTTCTTT. Encoded protein: CASSLVGGAYTEAFF. The chain is built from TRBV5-1 and TRBJ1-1; TRBD1 is a possible D gene (6 bases). The germline gives CDR1 SGHRS, CDR2 YFSETQ. V was cut by 0 bases and J by 3 bases, with 12 bases left in between. The CDR3 consists of 15 residues.

This clonotype was found a few times. CDR3 in DNA: TGTGCCAGCAGTTACGGGACTAGCGCGTATTCCCAAGAGACCCAGTACTTC. This translates into CASSYGTSAYSQETQYF. The chain employs TRBV27 and TRBJ2-5; 10 nucleotides match TRBD2. The CDR3 has 17 amino acids. V was clipped by 4 bases and J by 1 base; unmatched bases: 9. CDR1 is MNHEY and CDR2 is SMNVEV in the germline V gene (reference sequence).

In this sample, this clonotype turned up a few times. V usage is TRBV12-3 or TRBV12-4 and J usage is TRBJ1-4; D remains unclear. The CDR3 covers 13 residues. Trimming pared 3 bases from V and 6 bases from J, leaving 8 bases between. CDR3 DNA sequence: TGTGCCAGCAGTTTCGGGTCGTATGAAAAACTGTTTTTT. Its protein product is CASSFGSYEKLFF.

This clonotype was detected a few times. This chain links TRBV29-1 with TRBJ2-7; no definite D call. Germline V CDR1 and CDR2: SQVTM, ANQGSEA. The V end was cut by 4 bases, the J end by 0 bases, with 1 base between. The CDR3 consists of 10 residues. The CDR3 coding sequence is TGCAGCGTTGGCTCCTACGAGCAGTACTTC. Protein: CSVGSYEQYF.

The V and J genes are TRBV6-2 or TRBV6-3 and TRBJ1-5; a possible D gene is TRBD1 (6 bases). CDR1 and CDR2 from the germline V gene are MNHEY and SVGEGT. Trimming pared 0 bases from V and 3 bases from J, leaving 15 bases between. The CDR3 is 17 residues long. CDR3 nucleotides: TGTGCCAGCAGTTACTCTCTGGACAGCCGATTCAATCAGCCCCAGCATTTT. It codes for CASSYSLDSRFNQPQHF.

This clonotype was picked up a small number of times. The chain couples TRBV30 to TRBJ2-5; 8 bases line up with TRBD1. The CDR3 is 14 residues long. The ends lost 2 bases at V and 3 bases at J; junction bases unmatched: 5. The V gene's germline CDR1 is GTSNPN and CDR2 SVGIG (reference sequence). Here the CDR3 DNA reads TGTGCCTGGAGTACCGGACAGGGTAAAGAGACCCAGTACTTC. It encodes CAWSTGQGKETQYF.

The gene calls are TRBV6-2 or TRBV6-3 and TRBJ1-1, with 7 bases lining up with TRBD1. This CDR3 has 14 amino acids. V lost 7 bases and J lost 3; bases outside the gene matches: 8. CDR1 is MNHEY and CDR2 is SVGEGT in the germline V gene. CDR3 sequence (DNA): TGTGCCAGCATTCCCGGGACAGCATACACTGAAGCTTTCTTT. It is translated as CASIPGTAYTEAFF.

V is TRBV3-1 and J is TRBJ2-5; D is ambiguous. The germline V gene has CDR1 LGHDT and CDR2 YNNKEL (reference sequence). This CDR3 has 13 amino acids. V lost 2 bases to trimming and J lost 7 bases, with 11 bases between them. The CDR3 here is CASSQYLSWTQYF. CDR3 sequence (DNA): TGTGCCAGCAGCCAATATTTGAGTTGGACCCAGTACTTC.

As concerns this clonotype: One end of the junction varies from germline; a read error may be responsible. The chain carries TRBV24-1 and TRBJ2-5; a weak D match, TRBD2 (5 bases). The CDR3 is 13 amino acids. Germline CDR1 and CDR2: KGHDR and SFDVKD. The CDR3 DNA reads TGTGCCACCAGTGCTTTGCGGGAAGAGACCCAGTACTTC. It translates to CATSALREETQYF.

The chain couples TRBV6-1 to TRBJ2-5, with D perhaps TRBD1 (5 bases). The germline gives CDR1 MNHNS, CDR2 SASEGT. With 7 bases removed from V and 1 base from J, the gap between germline ends came to 13 bases. The CDR3 has 14 amino acids. CDR3 sequence reads: CASTPRQGQETQYF. CDR3 in DNA: TGTGCCAGCACCCCAAGGCAGGGCCAAGAGACCCAGTACTTC.

The rearrangement joins TRBV7-2 to TRBJ1-2, with D uncertain. The CDR3 consists of 11 residues. The germline V gene encodes CDR1 SGHTA and CDR2 FQGNSA. V was shortened by 2 bases and J by 13 bases, with 11 bases between the two germline ends. In DNA, the CDR3 is TGTGCCAGCAGCTTAAAAGGGATTATCACCTTC. It yields the protein CASSLKGIITF. The variable domain in full, completed from reference TRBV7-2 and TRBJ1-2, reads GAGVSQSPSNKVTEKGKDVELRCDPISGHTALYWYRQSLGQGLEFLIYFQGNSAPDKSGLPSDRFSAERTGGSVSTLTIQRTQQEDSAVYLCASSLKGIITFGSGTRLTVV.

This clonotype was detected only a few times. The chain is built from TRBV19 and TRBJ1-6; TRBD1 aligns across 9 bases. The CDR3 covers 14 residues. The V gene's germline CDR1 is LNHDA and CDR2 SQIVND (reference sequence). Trimming took 5 bases from V and 9 from J; bases not matched to a gene: 5. In DNA, the CDR3 is TGTGCCAGTAGTGACAGGGGGTCGACTTCACCCCTCCACTTT. Translation: CASSDRGSTSPLHF.

In this sample, this clonotype turned up a few times. This chain connects TRBV7-6 to TRBJ1-5; no reliable D call. Trimming removed 5 bases at V and 0 bases at J, with 14 bases between. Germline loops: CDR1 SGHVS, CDR2 FNYEAQ. The CDR3 loop spans 16 amino acids. The CDR3 DNA is TGTGCCAGCAGCGTAGGACCGCTATATAGCAATCAGCCCCAGCATTTT. Protein: CASSVGPLYSNQPQHF.

The CDR3 spells CASSFSYGYTF. The CDR3, as DNA: TGTGCCAGCAGTTTTTCCTATGGCTACACCTTC. The rearrangement uses TRBV12-3 or TRBV12-4 and TRBJ1-2, with D unclear. The CDR3 is 11 amino acids. V lost 3 bases, J lost 4 bases, and 3 bases lay in between.

V is TRBV7-8 and J is TRBJ2-1; D gene ambiguous. The V end was cut by 6 bases, the J end by 0 bases, with 12 bases between. Germline V gene lookup returns CDR1 SGHVS and CDR2 FQNEAQ. The CDR3 totals 15 residues. CDR3 coding DNA: TGTGCCAGCAGTCCGTCGGCGAGCTCCTACAATGAGCAGTTCTTC. It codes for CASSPSASSYNEQFF.

This chain connects TRBV7-2 to TRBJ2-1; 12 nucleotides line up with TRBD2. The J segment lost 6 bases and the V segment lost 7 bases, leaving 4 bases of the junction unmatched. Germline CDR1 is SGHTA and CDR2 is FQGNSA. The CDR3 totals 14 residues. CDR3 residues: CASIPTSGGNEQFF. The CDR3 DNA sequence: TGTGCCAGCATCCCGACTAGCGGGGGCAATGAGCAGTTCTTC.

This clonotype has a handful of counts. V usage is TRBV20-1 and J usage is TRBJ1-1; D ambiguous. This CDR3 is built from 14 residues. Per germline, CDR1 DFQATT and CDR2 SNEGSKA (reference sequence). V was shortened by 5 bases and J by 1 base, with 14 bases between the two germline ends. CDR3 residues: CSASPPRTNTEAFF. CDR3 DNA sequence: TGCAGTGCTTCCCCCCCACGGACGAACACTGAAGCTTTCTTT.

J is TRBJ2-4 and V is TRBV20-1; D is possibly TRBD2 (6 bases). This CDR3 has 16 amino acids. The V and J ends lost 5 bases and 3 bases respectively, with 20 bases between them. Germline V CDR1 and CDR2: DFQATT, SNEGSKA (reference sequence). CDR3 in DNA: TGCAGTGCTGTCTATGGATCCGGGCGGGGCAAAAACATTCAGTACTTC. This translates into CSAVYGSGRGKNIQYF.

This clonotype was picked up a small number of times. The V call is TRBV7-2, the J call TRBJ1-3; no firm D call. Trimming took off 1 base at V and 0 bases at J, with 4 bases between the two ends. The CDR3 is made up of 14 amino acids. Germline assignment: CDR1 SGHTA and CDR2 FQGNSA. This chain's CDR3 is CASSLGVSGNTIYF. CDR3 coding DNA: TGTGCCAGCAGCTTAGGAGTCTCTGGAAACACCATATATTTT. The full variable domain, in which reference TRBV7-2 and TRBJ1-3 provide the parts outside the CDR3, is GAGVSQSPSNKVTEKGKDVELRCDPISGHTALYWYRQSLGQGLEFLIYFQGNSAPDKSGLPSDRFSAERTGGSVSTLTIQRTQQEDSAVYLCASSLGVSGNTIYFGEGSWLTVV.